This section outlines one TCR beta chain sequence together with its context. Its matching antigen is unknown. The germline V gene has CDR1 SGHRS and CDR2 YFSETQ. V trimming: 2 bases; J trimming: 0 bases; junction bases outside the gene matches: 8. The CDR3 length is 16 residues. This entry belongs to a study of cytomegalovirus exposure and HLA in healthy donors. PCR amplification relied on 60 Vbeta primers (plus 13 Jbeta primers). The repertoire was sequenced with immunoSEQ multiplex PCR; TCRdb's copy has only in-frame clones and lacks some. The table lists about 120,000 clones, with 6.5% to 7% in the top ten. Whole-study findings and limits: Data from an earlier analysis indicated that most TCR beta V segments were productive either about 90% or about 30% of the time. Among TCR sequences, most were rare, though some public TCRs appeared in many donors. What TCR beta sequences reportedly achieved was accurate prediction of HLA-A and HLA-B alleles in most subjects.

Source material: PBMCs. The source of this sequence is a man aged 35 to 55 in good health and CMV-seropositive. The V gene is TRBV5-1, the J gene TRBJ2-7; 7 bases are a match to TRBD1. CDR3 DNA: TGCGCCAGCAGCTTTCACGACAGGGCTATCTCCTACGAGCAGTACTTC. The encoded protein is CASSFHDRAISYEQYF.